This TCR beta chain was sequenced in a study of blood T cell repertoires in COVID-19. Study-wide context: The cDNA or gDNA used as material had been derived from T cells, B-cell-depleted T cells, or PBMCs.

The CDR3 has 12 residues. V was pared by 4 bases and J by 6 bases, with 9 bases between. In germline, CDR1 is SGHRS, CDR2 YFSETQ. Produced via immunoSEQ multiplex PCR; TCRdb's table is partial and in-frame only. The sample gives nearly 55,000 clones, more than 70% of which show up once; 12% is in the top ten. Source material: peripheral blood. The rearrangement joins TRBV5-1 to TRBJ2-3; D may be TRBD2 (6 bases). This sequence originates from a man in his 70s with active COVID-19. CDR3 DNA: TGCGCCAGCAGCCTGGAGGGGGATACGCAGTATTTT. Its protein product is CASSLEGDTQYF.